This record looks at one TCR beta chain sequence and its context. Its antigen has not been determined. Base-call qualities are not available, and no considerably larger clone is one nucleotide away. These data belong to a study of T cell responses to AZD1222 COVID-19 vaccine (dated by TCRdb to about 2021). Context from the whole study: AZD1222 recipients whose second dose came at about 4 weeks and those whose second dose came at about 12 weeks were combined into one group, since spike-specific TCR depth and breadth did not differ between the two schedules. TCR sequencing was performed for roughly 250 trial participants, of whom 200 to 220 were given two doses of AZD1222 and 26 were given two doses of MenACWY control vaccine. Trial participants were enrolled by age into 18-55, 56-69 and 70-plus year subgroups, with about 150, 28 and 57 TCR-sequenced participants respectively. Overall study outcomes, separate from this receptor: Reportedly, close to half of the unique spike-specific TCRs recognized epitopes lying outside the regions that are mutated in the B.1.351 and B.1.1.7 variants. The whole spike protein was spanned by vaccine-associated CD4 TCRs, and dominant responses were seen in regions 160-218 and 743-854. A significant rise in spike-specific TCR breadth and depth was observed after two AZD1222 doses relative to day 0 and relative to MenACWY recipients. Because no day 14 peak-response samples were available, the repertoires could be characterized only after the peak T cell response. In the small 56-69-year group, the increase in depth fell short of significance, most likely because of low power. Conclusions about previously exposed vaccinees are limited because only 5 or 6 AZD1222 recipients were SARS-CoV-2 seropositive at baseline. Participants were mostly white British and included more females than males, and it was suggested by the authors that clonal diversity may have been underestimated.

The CDR3 regions of human TCRbeta chains were analyzed by immunosequencing. For the original study's pipeline: TCRs in the repertoires were compared against a reference library of SARS-CoV-2-specific TCRs that had been generated with the MIRA antigen-specificity platform. Breadth meant the fraction of unique TCRs that were SARS-CoV-2-associated, whereas depth meant the fraction of total T cells that were SARS-CoV-2-associated. Using the MIRA data, each spike-specific TCR was assigned both to the spike region to which the TCR was reactive and to a CD4 or CD8 class. Log10-transformed breadth and depth values were compared by one-way ANOVA with Sidak's multiple comparisons tests. TCRdb carries this immuneACCESS record with in-frame sequences only. Its versions omit some clonotypes, under half of them owing to an unresolved V gene in the studies checked, with the rest unexplained. V and J calls and clone size come straight from that table; D and trimming were deduced from the DNA. The sample has about 140,000 clones on record, 70% to 90% of them singletons. The ten largest make up 5.5% of the sample.

This specimen's time point label, interpreted: baseline before first vaccination. The vaccinee samples were drawn from two UK trials, COV001 and COV002, one of which was a single-blind randomized controlled phase 2/3 trial testing AZD1222 (ChAdOx1 nCoV-19) in healthy adults. For TCRbeta chain sequencing, PBMC samples were collected from trial participants at day 0 and at day 28 after the second dose. CDR3 length: 14 amino acids, cysteine to phenylalanine. Only the CDR3 part of the read is kept: 42 bases, read in frame from the first base. The germline V gene yields MGHDK for CDR1 and SYGVNS for CDR2. V and J lose 3 bases and 7 bases, and a span of 13 bases separates them.

The TCR originated in an adult in good health. The source material was peripheral blood, sampled on day 0 of AZD1222 vaccination. The chain was built from TRBV25-1 and TRBJ2-4, and the D gene may be TRBD2, 5 bases matching. The DNA sequence is as follows: TGTGCCAGCAGTGAGGAGGCCTCCGGGAACATTCAGTACTTC. Its protein product is CASSEEASGNIQYF.